Given below is one T cell receptor beta chain in context. Its antigen remains unidentified. The entry originates in a study of cytomegalovirus exposure and HLA in healthy donors. Overall study: Out of 150 million to 200 million T cells, an earlier analysis found some 120 million unique TCR beta sequences in total. Study-wide results and limits: Using the classifier, cytomegalovirus status was reportedly diagnosed with high specificity and sensitivity. Sequencing had likely introduced a cluster of highly shared sequence variants as an artifact. In presence/absence analyses, roughly uniform sequencing depth across donors was assumed.

This CDR3 is 15 amino acids long. Trimming cost V 1 base and J 7 bases; bases outside gene matches: 5. Per germline, CDR1 SGHRS and CDR2 YFSETQ. Amplification used 60 Vbeta primers and 13 Jbeta primers. Libraries were prepared by immunoSEQ multiplex PCR; TCRdb keeps only in-frame clonotypes and omits some of them. The data contain about 70,000 clones, approximately 60% of them singletons. The rearrangement links TRBV5-1 to TRBJ1-6; 7 bases map to TRBD1. The specimen was PBMCs. This clonotype originated in a man younger than 45 in good health and CMV-seronegative. CDR3 DNA: TGCGCCAGCAGCTTGTTGACAGGGAACAATTCACCCCTCCACTTT. As protein: CASSLLTGNNSPLHF.